The sequence of this TCR beta chain was determined in a study of regulatory and conventional T cells in RAG deficiency. Findings and limits, study-wide: Patient subsets had shorter CDR3s; Omenn Treg-Tconv overlap exceeded 90%. Shannon entropy fell and Simpson indices rose in RAG-deficient patients.

This table comes from immunoSEQ multiplex PCR, and its TCRdb copy is limited to in-frame clones, with some not included. This table holds more than 40,000 clones, approximately 90% found once. As regards this clone: Its antigen is not known.

Per germline, CDR1 SGDLS and CDR2 YYNGEE. This CDR3 contains 12 residues. Genomic DNA came from blood conventional CD4+ T cells gated CD25-low CD127-high. These data were also reused for a study on regulatory T cells. From that report: The primer mix had 52 TRBV and 13 TRBJ primers.

Sample: CD4+ effector T cells sorted from blood. This chain connects TRBV9 to TRBJ2-5; unclear D gene. Matching the DNA end better, TRBJ2-7 makes the J call doubtful. The TCR originated in a human donor in good health. CDR3 DNA: TGTGCCAGCAGCCCCCGACCCAACGAGCAGTACTTC. This encodes CASSPRPNEQYF.